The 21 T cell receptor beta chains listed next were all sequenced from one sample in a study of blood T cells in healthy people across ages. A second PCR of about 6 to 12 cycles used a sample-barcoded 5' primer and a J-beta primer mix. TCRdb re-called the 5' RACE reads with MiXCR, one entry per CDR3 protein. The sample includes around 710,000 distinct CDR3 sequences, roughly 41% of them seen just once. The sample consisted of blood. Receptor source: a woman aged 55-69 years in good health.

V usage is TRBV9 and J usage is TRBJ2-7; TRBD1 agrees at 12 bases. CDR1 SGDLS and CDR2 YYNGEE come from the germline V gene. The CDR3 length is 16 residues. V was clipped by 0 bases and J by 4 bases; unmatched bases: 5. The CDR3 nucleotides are TGTGCCAGCAGCGTAGTGGGGACAGGGGGCTGGTACGAGCAGTACTTC. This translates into CASSVVGTGGWYEQYF.

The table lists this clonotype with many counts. CDR3 sequence: CASSGGQGYNEQFF. CDR3 DNA sequence: TGCGCCAGCAGCGGCGGACAGGGTTACAATGAGCAGTTCTTC. V gene TRBV5-1 combines with J gene TRBJ2-1; 8 nucleotides agree with TRBD1. The CDR3 length is 14 residues. V gave up 4 bases and J gave up 4 bases; unmatched junction bases: 4. Per the germline V gene, CDR1 is SGHRS and CDR2 is YFSETQ.

The CDR3 loop is CSAREYRGLNGYTF. The DNA of the CDR3 is TGCAGTGCTAGAGAGTACAGGGGGCTTAATGGCTACACCTTC. The chain carries TRBV20-1 and TRBJ1-2, with 9 positions matching TRBD1. V was pared by 0 bases and J by 6 bases, with 5 bases of the junction left unmatched. In germline, CDR1 is DFQATT, CDR2 SNEGSKA (reference sequence). The CDR3 loop spans 14 amino acids.

Written as DNA, the CDR3 is TGTGCCAGCAGATTTGGAGTTCCCGCCGGGGAGCTGTTTTTT. Its protein product is CASRFGVPAGELFF. The chain is built from TRBV3-1 and TRBJ2-2; D is unresolved. Looked up from germline, CDR1 is LGHDT and CDR2 is YNNKEL (reference sequence). With 6 bases removed from V and 6 bases from J, the gap between germline ends came to 14 bases. The CDR3 spans 14 residues.

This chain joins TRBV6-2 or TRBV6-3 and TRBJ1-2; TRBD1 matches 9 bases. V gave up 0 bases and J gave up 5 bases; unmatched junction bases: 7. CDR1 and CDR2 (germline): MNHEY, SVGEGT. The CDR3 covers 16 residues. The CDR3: CASSYSALGQGYGYTF. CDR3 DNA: TGTGCCAGCAGTTACTCGGCCCTGGGACAGGGTTATGGCTACACCTTC.

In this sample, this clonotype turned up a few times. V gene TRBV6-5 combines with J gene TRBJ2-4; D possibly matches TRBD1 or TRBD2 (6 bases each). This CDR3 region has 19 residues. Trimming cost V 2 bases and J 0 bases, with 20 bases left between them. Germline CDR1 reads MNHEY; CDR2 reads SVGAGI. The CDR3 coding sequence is TGTGCCAGCAGTTACGGGAGGAGGGGGACGACTATAGCCAAAAACATTCAGTACTTC. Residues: CASSYGRRGTTIAKNIQYF.

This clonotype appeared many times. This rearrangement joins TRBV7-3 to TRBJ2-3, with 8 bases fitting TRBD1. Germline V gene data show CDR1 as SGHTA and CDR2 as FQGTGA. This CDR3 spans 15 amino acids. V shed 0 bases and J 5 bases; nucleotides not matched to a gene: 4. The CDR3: CASSLTSTGVDTQYF. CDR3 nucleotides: TGTGCCAGCAGCTTAACTTCGACAGGGGTAGATACGCAGTATTTT. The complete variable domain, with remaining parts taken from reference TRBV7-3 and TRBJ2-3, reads GAGVSQTPSNKVTEKGKYVELRCDPISGHTALYWYRQSLGQGPEFLIYFQGTGAADDSGLPNDRFFAVRPEGSVSTLKIQRTERGDSAVYLCASSLTSTGVDTQYFGPGTRLTVL.

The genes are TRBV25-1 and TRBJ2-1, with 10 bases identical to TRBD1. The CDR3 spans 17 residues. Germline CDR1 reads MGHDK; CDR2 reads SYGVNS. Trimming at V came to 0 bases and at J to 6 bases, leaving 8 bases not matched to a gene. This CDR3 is CASSEYFGTGESNEQFF. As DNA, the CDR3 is TGTGCCAGCAGTGAATATTTCGGGACAGGGGAATCCAATGAGCAGTTCTTC. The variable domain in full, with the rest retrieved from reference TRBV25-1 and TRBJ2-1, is EADIYQTPRYLVIGTGKKITLECSQTMGHDKMYWYQQDPGMELHLIHYSYGVNSTEKGDLSSESTVSRIRTEHFPLTLESARPSHTSQYLCASSEYFGTGESNEQFFGPGTRLTVL.

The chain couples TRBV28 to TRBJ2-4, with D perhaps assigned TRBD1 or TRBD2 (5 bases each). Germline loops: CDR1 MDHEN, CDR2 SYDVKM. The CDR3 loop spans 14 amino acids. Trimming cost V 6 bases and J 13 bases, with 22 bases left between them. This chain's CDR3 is CASSRAGTPREQYF. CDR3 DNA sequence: TGTGCCAGCAGCCGAGCCGGGACCCCCAGGGAGCAGTACTTC.

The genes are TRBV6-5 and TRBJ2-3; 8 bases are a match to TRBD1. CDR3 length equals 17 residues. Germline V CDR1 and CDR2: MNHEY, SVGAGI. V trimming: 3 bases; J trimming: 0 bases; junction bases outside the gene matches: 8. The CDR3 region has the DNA TGTGCCAGCAGTTATTCCCGGACAGGGTTTAGCACAGATACGCAGTATTTT. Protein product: CASSYSRTGFSTDTQYF.

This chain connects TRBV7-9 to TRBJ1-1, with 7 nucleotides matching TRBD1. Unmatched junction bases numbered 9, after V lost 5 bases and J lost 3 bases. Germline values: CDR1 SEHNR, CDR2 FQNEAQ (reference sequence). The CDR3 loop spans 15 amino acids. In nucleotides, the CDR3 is TGTGCCAGCAGCCCAGCGACAGGGACCCACACTGAAGCTTTCTTT. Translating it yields CASSPATGTHTEAFF.

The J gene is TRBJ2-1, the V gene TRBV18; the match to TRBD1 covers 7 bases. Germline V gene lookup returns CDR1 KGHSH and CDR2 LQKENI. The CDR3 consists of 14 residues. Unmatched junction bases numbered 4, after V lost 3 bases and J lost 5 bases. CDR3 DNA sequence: TGTGCCAGCTCACCGGGACAGCTCAACAATGAGCAGTTCTTC. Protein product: CASSPGQLNNEQFF.

The CDR3 here is CASSTRRTLQETQYF. DNA for the CDR3: TGTGCCAGCAGCACAAGACGAACTCTCCAAGAGACCCAGTACTTC. J is TRBJ2-5 and V is TRBV14; no firm D call. V dropped 5 bases and J dropped 1 base, with 14 bases sitting between them. Germline V gene lookup returns CDR1 SGHDN and CDR2 FVKESK. The CDR3 consists of 15 residues.

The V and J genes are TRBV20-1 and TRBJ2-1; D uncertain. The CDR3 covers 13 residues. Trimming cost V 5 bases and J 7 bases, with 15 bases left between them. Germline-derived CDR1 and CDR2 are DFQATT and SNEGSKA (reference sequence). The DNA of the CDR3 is TGCAGTGCTGATAGTCCCCTGGGAAATGAGCAGTTCTTC. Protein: CSADSPLGNEQFF.

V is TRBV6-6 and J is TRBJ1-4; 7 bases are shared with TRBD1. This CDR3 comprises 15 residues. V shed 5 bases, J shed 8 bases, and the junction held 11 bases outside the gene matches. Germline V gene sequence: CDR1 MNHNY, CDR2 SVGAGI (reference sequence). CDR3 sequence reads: CASSPREGAWEKLFF. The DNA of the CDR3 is TGTGCCAGCAGTCCCCGGGAGGGGGCCTGGGAAAAACTGTTTTTT.

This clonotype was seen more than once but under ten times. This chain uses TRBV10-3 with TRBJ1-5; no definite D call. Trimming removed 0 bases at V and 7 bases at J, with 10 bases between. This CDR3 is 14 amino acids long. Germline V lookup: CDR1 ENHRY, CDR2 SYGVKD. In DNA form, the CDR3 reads TGTGCCATCAGTGAGTCTGAGATATCCCAGCCCCAGCATTTT. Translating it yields CAISESEISQPQHF.

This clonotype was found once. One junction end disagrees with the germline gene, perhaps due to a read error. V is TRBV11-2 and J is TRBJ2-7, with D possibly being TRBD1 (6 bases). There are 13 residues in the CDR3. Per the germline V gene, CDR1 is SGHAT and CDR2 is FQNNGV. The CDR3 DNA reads TGTGCCAGCAGCACCGGGACAAACAACGAGCGGTACTTC. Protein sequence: CASSTGTNNERYF.

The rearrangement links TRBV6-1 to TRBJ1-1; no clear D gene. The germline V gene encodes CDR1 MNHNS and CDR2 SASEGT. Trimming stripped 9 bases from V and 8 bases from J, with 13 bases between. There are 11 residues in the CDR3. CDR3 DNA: TGTGCCAGTATTTTCAGCCGCGAAGCTTTCTTT. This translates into CASIFSREAFF.

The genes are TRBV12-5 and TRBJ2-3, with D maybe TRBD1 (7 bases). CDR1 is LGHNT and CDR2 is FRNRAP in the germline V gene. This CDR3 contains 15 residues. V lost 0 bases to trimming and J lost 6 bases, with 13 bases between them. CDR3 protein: CASGLVQTGTDTQYF. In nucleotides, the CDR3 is TGTGCTAGTGGTTTGGTACAGACAGGGACTGATACGCAGTATTTT.

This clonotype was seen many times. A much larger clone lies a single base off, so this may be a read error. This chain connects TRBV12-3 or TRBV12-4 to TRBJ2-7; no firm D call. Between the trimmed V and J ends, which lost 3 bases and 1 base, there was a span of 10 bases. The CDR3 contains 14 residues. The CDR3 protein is CASSFDFSSYEQYF. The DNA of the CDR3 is TGTGCCAGCAGTTTTGACTTCTCTTCCTACGAGCAGTACTTC.

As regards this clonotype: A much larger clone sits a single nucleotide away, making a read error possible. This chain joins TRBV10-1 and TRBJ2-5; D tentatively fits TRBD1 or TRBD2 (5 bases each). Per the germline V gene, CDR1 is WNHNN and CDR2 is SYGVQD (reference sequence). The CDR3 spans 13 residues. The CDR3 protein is CASSRDGRKTRYF. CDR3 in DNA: TGCGCCAGCAGCAGGGACGGCCGGAAGACCCGGTACTTC.